A single sample is the source of the 24 T cell receptor beta chains below, sequenced in a study of shared clonotypes between healthy human individuals. Clones were sequenced by immunoSEQ multiplex PCR, and TCRdb holds only the in-frame ones, with some missing. The table has about 1.1 million clones, around 82% seen once. Sequencing was performed on memory CD4+ T cells from PBMCs. Stated subset: CD45RA-negative fraction. The receptors originated from a man aged 18 to 35 in good health. Some clones in this sample may be carry-over from other donors' samples.

The chain is built from TRBV11-1 and TRBJ1-3; D is unresolved. V lost 8 bases to trimming and J lost 4 bases, with 18 bases between them. The CDR3 length is 15 residues. Germline V CDR1 and CDR2: SGHAT, FQDESV (reference sequence). CDR3 in amino acids: CASASNHRWGNTIYF. The CDR3 DNA reads TGTGCCAGCGCCTCGAATCACCGGTGGGGAAACACCATATATTTT. The variable domain in full, completed from reference TRBV11-1 and TRBJ1-3, reads EAEVAQSPRYKITEKSQAVAFWCDPISGHATLYWYRQILGQGPELLVQFQDESVVDDSQLPKDRFSAERLKGVDSTLKIQPAELGDSAMYLCASASNHRWGNTIYFGEGSWLTVV.

This clone has just a few counts. This same CDR3 is encoded by further DNA sequences in the sample. V is TRBV7-2 and J is TRBJ2-5; 9 bases match TRBD1. Germline V CDR1 and CDR2: SGHTA, FQGNSA. V was clipped by 5 bases and J by 4 bases; unmatched bases: 2. This CDR3 is built from 13 residues. The CDR3 is CASSRGQGETQYF. CDR3 bases: TGTGCCAGCAGCCGGGGACAGGGAGAGACCCAGTACTTC.

Notes on this clone: With a far larger clone one base away, a read error is the likely cause. V gene TRBV7-9 combines with J gene TRBJ1-3, with no clear D. V was cut by 2 bases and J by 0 bases, with 5 bases left in between. Per the germline V gene, CDR1 is SEHNR and CDR2 is FQNEAQ (reference sequence). The CDR3 runs 14 residues. The CDR3 loop is CASSLTNSGNTIYF. CDR3 DNA: TGTGCCAGCAGCTTAACAAACTCTGGAAACACCATATATTTT.

The gene calls are TRBV4-2 and TRBJ1-5; tentative D call: TRBD1 (5 bases). V was clipped by 1 base and J by 3 bases, with 10 bases between them. Germline assignment: CDR1 LGHNA and CDR2 YNFKEQ. The CDR3 runs to 15 residues. Written as DNA, the CDR3 is TGTGCCAGCAGCCAAGGGGCAGGGTTCAATCAGCCCCAGCATTTT. The encoded protein is CASSQGAGFNQPQHF.

The V gene is TRBV7-9, the J gene TRBJ1-2; tentative D call: TRBD1 (5 bases). The V end was cut by 4 bases, the J end by 8 bases, with 14 bases between. This CDR3 is 13 amino acids long. Germline V gene lookup returns CDR1 SEHNR and CDR2 FQNEAQ (reference sequence). CDR3: CASSSSSWDGYTF. CDR3 in DNA: TGTGCCAGCAGCTCCTCGAGTTGGGACGGCTACACCTTC.

The chain recombines TRBV28 with TRBJ2-1; 7 bases are a match to TRBD1. The V segment lost 5 bases and the J segment 1 base; nucleotides outside the gene matches: 2. The CDR3 is 14 residues long. Germline values: CDR1 MDHEN, CDR2 SYDVKM. The CDR3 DNA is TGTGCCAGCAGTGACAGGGAATCCTACAATGAGCAGTTCTTC. Protein product: CASSDRESYNEQFF.

This clone showed up just a few times. This chain links TRBV21-1 with TRBJ2-1. TRBV21-1 is recorded as a pseudogene. The CDR3 loop spans 15 amino acids. The CDR3 bases are TGTGCCAGCAGCAAAGTGTGGGGCTCCTACAATGAGCAGTTCTTC. This encodes CASSKVWGSYNEQFF.

Ten or more counts support this clone. The rearrangement uses TRBV5-6 and TRBJ2-3; D unresolved. With 4 bases removed from V and 2 bases from J, the gap between germline ends came to 17 bases. There are 16 residues in the CDR3. Germline CDR1 and CDR2: SGHDT and YYEEEE. The CDR3 here is CASSDAGRIPTDTQYF. DNA of the CDR3: TGTGCCAGCAGCGACGCCGGGCGGATTCCCACAGATACGCAGTATTTT.

V is TRBV5-1 and J is TRBJ1-2; tentative D call: TRBD1 (5 bases). Germline V gene sequence: CDR1 SGHRS, CDR2 YFSETQ. Trimming removed 3 bases at V and 3 bases at J, with 12 bases between. The CDR3 covers 14 residues. The CDR3 protein is CASSSPGAYYGYTF. CDR3 in DNA: TGCGCCAGCAGCTCCCCCGGGGCTTACTATGGCTACACCTTC.

This sequence joins TRBV19 and TRBJ1-2; D unresolved. The CDR3 is made up of 14 amino acids. The germline V gene encodes CDR1 LNHDA and CDR2 SQIVND (reference sequence). V was shortened by 1 base and J by 4 bases, with 10 bases between the two germline ends. CDR3 sequence: CASSIVSEAYGYTF. The CDR3 coding sequence is TGTGCCAGTAGTATAGTCAGTGAAGCCTATGGCTACACCTTC.

The V and J genes are TRBV6-1 and TRBJ1-4, with D unresolved. Trimming cost V 2 bases and J 3 bases, with 4 bases left between them. The CDR3 covers 13 residues. The V gene's germline CDR1 is MNHNS and CDR2 SASEGT. This CDR3 is CASSERPNEKLFF. CDR3 nucleotides: TGTGCCAGCAGTGAAAGGCCTAATGAAAAACTGTTTTTT.

The chain is built from TRBV6-5 and TRBJ2-7; 7 bases are shared with TRBD1. V gave up 8 bases and J gave up 1 base; unmatched junction bases: 8. CDR3 length: 14 amino acids. Per germline, CDR1 MNHEY and CDR2 SVGAGI. The CDR3 DNA reads TGTGCCAGCGCTGGGGGACAGCAATCCTACGAGCAGTACTTC. Encoded protein: CASAGGQQSYEQYF.

The chain joins TRBV6-6 to TRBJ2-2; a possible D gene is TRBD1 (5 bases). Germline V CDR1 and CDR2: MNHNY, SVGAGI (reference sequence). The germline V and J ends were trimmed by 3 bases and 4 bases, with 12 bases remaining between them. This CDR3 has 15 amino acids. The chain's CDR3 is CASSYWQGFTGELFF. CDR3 coding DNA: TGTGCCAGCAGTTATTGGCAGGGTTTCACCGGGGAGCTGTTTTTT.

In its sample, this clone was seen once. This chain joins TRBV9 and TRBJ2-7; 7 bases fit TRBD1. V trimming: 3 bases; J trimming: 6 bases; junction bases outside the gene matches: 12. Germline V gene data show CDR1 as SGDLS and CDR2 as YYNGEE. The CDR3 has 15 amino acids. CDR3 nucleotides: TGTGCCAGCAGCGCACTCTGGGGGCAGGGGGTCGAGCAGTACTTC. The encoded protein is CASSALWGQGVEQYF.

Notes on this clone: This sample also contains other DNA sequences that code for the same CDR3. The V call is TRBV18, the J call TRBJ2-7, with 9 positions matching TRBD2. Germline lookup yields CDR1 KGHSH and CDR2 LQKENI. Unmatched junction bases numbered 2, after V lost 0 bases and J lost 2 bases. The length of the CDR3 is 15 residues. The CDR3 loop reads CASSPPSGRTYEQYF. The CDR3 DNA sequence: TGTGCCAGCTCACCACCGAGCGGGAGGACCTACGAGCAGTACTTC.

This rearrangement joins TRBV6-6 to TRBJ2-7, with 8 bases that match TRBD2. This CDR3 has 14 amino acids. The trim removed 4 bases at V and 3 bases at J, leaving 5 bases unmatched. The germline gives CDR1 MNHNY, CDR2 SVGAGI (reference sequence). The CDR3 region is CASSSSGRVYEQYF. The CDR3 nucleotides read TGTGCCAGCAGTTCGAGCGGGAGAGTCTACGAGCAGTACTTC.

The chain recombines TRBV4-2 with TRBJ2-5; TRBD2 aligns across 11 bases. CDR1 LGHNA and CDR2 YNFKEQ come from the germline V gene. CDR3 length: 16 amino acids. Trimming cost V 1 base and J 5 bases; bases outside gene matches: 6. The CDR3 DNA sequence: TGTGCCAGCAGCCAAGTAGCGGGAGGGGTTCGGGAGACCCAGTACTTC. It codes for CASSQVAGGVRETQYF.

The sample holds a few counts of this clone. The DNA is omitted, as the CDR3 cannot be located on it reliably, and the CDR3 follows TCRdb's listing. V and J are TRBV6-1 and TRBJ1-2. The CDR3 totals 11 residues, both ends included. Germline values: CDR1 MNHNS, CDR2 SASEGT. CDR3 residues: CASSEVGVGTF.

The rearrangement uses TRBV5-1 and TRBJ2-5; 12 bases match TRBD2. The V and J ends lost 0 bases and 5 bases, in that order; junction bases with no gene match: 2. This CDR3 is 15 amino acids long. Germline lookup yields CDR1 SGHRS and CDR2 YFSETQ. This chain's CDR3 is CASSLGTSGMETQYF. The CDR3 DNA sequence: TGCGCCAGCAGCTTGGGGACTAGCGGGATGGAGACCCAGTACTTC.

The rearrangement uses TRBV19 and TRBJ2-5, with D perhaps TRBD2 (7 bases). Deletions cut 3 bases from V and 3 bases from J, with 14 bases between. CDR3 length: 15 residues. CDR1 is LNHDA and CDR2 is SQIVND in the germline V gene (reference sequence). The CDR3 nucleotides are TGTGCCAGTAGTATGAGGCGGGGGCTTGAAGAGACCCAGTACTTC. Translated: CASSMRRGLEETQYF. Full variable domain (missing parts from reference TRBV19 and TRBJ2-5): DGGITQSPKYLFRKEGQNVTLSCEQNLNHDAMYWYRQDPGQGLRLIYYSQIVNDFQKGDIAEGYSVSREKKESFPLTVTSAQKNPTAFYLCASSMRRGLEETQYFGPGTRLLVL.

J is TRBJ1-2 and V is TRBV28; possible D gene TRBD1, 5 bases. Germline V CDR1 and CDR2: MDHEN, SYDVKM. The V and J ends lost 3 bases and 4 bases respectively, with 12 bases between them. This CDR3 has 14 amino acids. DNA of the CDR3: TGTGCCAGCAGTTTTAGGACACCCCTCTATGGCTACACCTTC. Translation: CASSFRTPLYGYTF.

This clone turned up a few times. This chain links TRBV12-5 with TRBJ2-7; D may match TRBD1 or TRBD2 (5 bases each). Germline V gives CDR1 LGHNT, CDR2 FRNRAP. V was pared by 2 bases and J by 7 bases, with 21 bases between. This CDR3 spans 16 amino acids. This chain's CDR3 is CASGLSYGTWSGEQYF. CDR3 bases: TGTGCTAGTGGTTTGTCGTACGGGACCTGGTCGGGTGAGCAGTACTTC.

The CDR3 nucleotides read TGTGCCAGCAGCTCAATATTGGCTCAGCCCCAGCATTTT. Its protein is CASSSILAQPQHF. The chain recombines TRBV7-9 with TRBJ1-5, with no clear D. This CDR3 has 13 amino acids. CDR1 SEHNR and CDR2 FQNEAQ come from the germline V gene (reference sequence). Trimming removed 4 bases at V and 6 bases at J, with 10 bases between.

This clone was detected only a few times. The genes are TRBV11-2 and TRBJ2-7, with TRBD1 matching 8 bases. Germline-derived CDR1 and CDR2 are SGHAT and FQNNGV. Trimming cost V 6 bases and J 0 bases; bases outside gene matches: 7. CDR3 length: 15 residues. The CDR3 DNA reads as TGTGCCAGCAGATTTCGGGACAGGAGCTCCTACGAGCAGTACTTC. Encoded protein: CASRFRDRSSYEQYF.